One and the same sample provided the 32 T cell receptor beta chains below, sequenced in a study of blood T cell repertoires in COVID-19 (dated by TCRdb to 2018 to 2020). Library creation used the immunoSEQ multiplex PCR assay. This is the immuneACCESS table as TCRdb keeps it, with only in-frame sequences that have V and J called. A part of the clones is gone; compared with another copy, unresolved V genes explain less than half, and the rest is unexplained. The sample yields over 300,000 clones; about 90% were counted once. Clones ranked in the top ten supply 6.5% to 7% of the sample. The sequenced sample was peripheral blood. The receptor set was obtained from a man aged 18-30 years with active or convalescent COVID-19.

The chain is built from TRBV6-1 and TRBJ1-1, with a weak D call TRBD1 (6 bases). Between the trimmed V and J ends, which lost 10 bases and 3 bases, there was a span of 15 bases. This CDR3 contains 13 residues. Germline V gives CDR1 MNHNS, CDR2 SASEGT. The CDR3 DNA sequence: TGTGCCATGGATGGGGGGGCGCACACTGAAGCTTTCTTT. This sequence encodes CAMDGGAHTEAFF.

This chain links TRBV21-1 with TRBJ2-3; the D segment call TRBD2 is taken from the table without a DNA check. TRBV21-1 is labeled a pseudogene. The CDR3 is made up of 16 amino acids. CDR3 bases: TGTGCCAGCAGCAACCTCTTAGCGGAGGGCACAGATACGCAGTATTTT. Translation: CASSNLLAEGTDTQYF.

This clone was recorded once. V and J are TRBV28 and TRBJ1-2, with D perhaps matching TRBD1 (6 bases). Trimming took off 6 bases at V and 3 bases at J, with 26 bases between the two ends. The CDR3 contains 18 residues. Germline V CDR1 and CDR2: MDHEN, SYDVKM. CDR3 nucleotide sequence: TGTGCCAGCAGACATATTACAGGGCGCGATACACCCCACTATGGCTACACCTTC. Amino acids: CASRHITGRDTPHYGYTF.

This chain links TRBV5-1 with TRBJ1-1; 9 bases map to TRBD1. CDR3 length: 15 amino acids. Trimming took 4 bases from V and 2 from J; bases not matched to a gene: 6. Germline V gives CDR1 SGHRS, CDR2 YFSETQ. In nucleotides, the CDR3 is TGCGCCAGCAGCCTAAGGACAGGGGATAACACTGAAGCTTTCTTT. Its protein is CASSLRTGDNTEAFF. Using reference TRBV5-1 and TRBJ1-1 for the parts outside the CDR3, the full variable domain is KAGVTQTPRYLIKTRGQQVTLSCSPISGHRSVSWYQQTPGQGLQFLFEYFSETQRNKGNFPGRFSGRQFSNSRSEMNVSTLELGDSALYLCASSLRTGDNTEAFFGQGTRLTVV.

This sequence joins TRBV7-2 and TRBJ1-4; D unresolved. The CDR3 extends over 13 amino acids. Between the trimmed V and J ends, which lost 3 bases and 7 bases, there was a span of 9 bases. The germline V gene encodes CDR1 SGHTA and CDR2 FQGNSA. The CDR3 here is CASSFPSFEKLFF. CDR3 nucleotides: TGTGCCAGCAGCTTTCCCTCGTTTGAAAAACTGTTTTTT.

This clone was picked up one time. The rearrangement joins TRBV11-2 to TRBJ1-3; weak D call: TRBD1 (6 bases). Looked up from germline, CDR1 is SGHAT and CDR2 is FQNNGV. The CDR3 sequence is 15 residues long. The V end was cut by 4 bases, the J end by 0 bases, with 10 bases between. The CDR3 DNA is TGTGCCAGCAGCTCCAGGGGCGGCTCTGGAAACACCATATATTTT. Protein: CASSSRGGSGNTIYF.

J is TRBJ2-2 and V is TRBV10-3, with 13 bases fitting TRBD2. This CDR3 is 17 amino acids long. With 6 bases clipped from V and 5 bases from J, the junction kept 9 bases outside the gene matches. The germline CDR1 and CDR2 sequences are ENHRY and SYGVKD. The CDR3 protein is CAISDVVLAGGTGELFF. CDR3 DNA sequence: TGTGCCATCAGCGACGTTGTACTAGCGGGGGGGACCGGGGAGCTGTTTTTT.

The rearrangement uses TRBV24-1 and TRBJ2-7; D is perhaps TRBD2 (6 bases). Germline V CDR1 and CDR2: KGHDR, SFDVKD. CDR3 length: 13 residues. V lost 5 bases to trimming and J lost 6 bases, with 13 bases between them. The CDR3, as DNA: TGTGCCACCAGTGCTGTGCGGGGATCCGAGCAGTACTTC. Amino acid sequence: CATSAVRGSEQYF.

The chain has TRBV19 and TRBJ2-6, with TRBD1 matching 12 bases. The V gene's germline CDR1 is LNHDA and CDR2 SQIVND (reference sequence). CDR3 length equals 19 residues. V was clipped by 5 bases and J by 2 bases; unmatched bases: 10. DNA of the CDR3: TGTGCCAGTAGTTTGTTCGCCGGGACAGGGGGCGCTGGGGCCAACGTCCTGACTTTC. Protein product: CASSLFAGTGGAGANVLTF. The variable domain in full, completed from reference TRBV19 and TRBJ2-6, reads DGGITQSPKYLFRKEGQNVTLSCEQNLNHDAMYWYRQDPGQGLRLIYYSQIVNDFQKGDIAEGYSVSREKKESFPLTVTSAQKNPTAFYLCASSLFAGTGGAGANVLTFGAGSRLTVL.

As for this clone: The same CDR3 arises from other DNA sequences in this sample as well. In DNA form, the CDR3 reads TGTGCCAGCAGCTGGGACAGGGGCTCCTACGAGCAGTACTTC. Translation: CASSWDRGSYEQYF. This chain uses TRBV11-1 with TRBJ2-7; TRBD1 matches 10 bases. Trimming at V came to 4 bases and at J to 0 bases, leaving 0 bases not matched to a gene. CDR1 and CDR2 (germline): SGHAT, FQDESV (reference sequence). CDR3 size: 14 residues.

The chain carries TRBV19 and TRBJ1-5, with 9 bases aligning to TRBD1. The length of the CDR3 is 15 residues. The ends lost 5 bases at V and 7 bases at J; junction bases unmatched: 9. Per germline, CDR1 LNHDA and CDR2 SQIVND (reference sequence). CDR3: CASSPIGTGLQPQHF. The CDR3 nucleotides are TGTGCCAGTAGTCCTATCGGGACAGGGCTGCAGCCCCAGCATTTT.

J is TRBJ1-2 and V is TRBV28, with 7 bases aligning to TRBD1. Germline CDR1 reads MDHEN; CDR2 reads SYDVKM. V lost 3 bases, J lost 7 bases, and 2 bases stayed unmatched. CDR3 length equals 12 residues. In DNA, the CDR3 is TGTGCCAGCAGTTTGGCAGGGGGTGGCTACACCTTC. This translates into CASSLAGGGYTF.

This rearrangement joins TRBV9 to TRBJ1-2; 7 nucleotides agree with TRBD1. Germline V gene data show CDR1 as SGDLS and CDR2 as YYNGEE. After removal of 0 bases from V and 2 bases from J, the junction contained 4 bases not matched to a gene. CDR3 length equals 15 residues. CDR3 sequence: CASSVEGGANYGYTF. As DNA, the CDR3 is TGTGCCAGCAGCGTAGAAGGGGGCGCCAACTATGGCTACACCTTC.

This sequence joins TRBV19 and TRBJ2-7, with TRBD1 matching 9 bases. The V gene's germline CDR1 is LNHDA and CDR2 SQIVND (reference sequence). CDR3 length: 15 residues. V lost 1 base and J lost 0; bases outside the gene matches: 1. The CDR3 DNA sequence: TGTGCCAGTAGTATAGGGGGACAGGGCTCCTACGAGCAGTACTTC. It translates to CASSIGGQGSYEQYF.

J is TRBJ1-5 and V is TRBV28; D unclear. CDR3 length: 12 amino acids. The V end was cut by 5 bases, the J end by 1 base, with 3 bases between. Germline assignment: CDR1 MDHEN and CDR2 SYDVKM. This CDR3 reads CASSVSNQPQHF. CDR3 coding DNA: TGTGCCAGCAGTGTAAGCAATCAGCCCCAGCATTTT.

The gene calls are TRBV29-1 and TRBJ1-2; TRBD1 matches at 7 bases. The V segment lost 5 bases and the J segment 4 bases; nucleotides outside the gene matches: 7. Per germline, CDR1 SQVTM and CDR2 ANQGSEA. The CDR3 sequence is 13 residues long. The DNA of the CDR3 is TGCAGCGTTTCCGGGACAGTCAGCTATGGCTACACCTTC. Translating gives CSVSGTVSYGYTF.

The J gene is TRBJ2-3, the V gene TRBV6-5; 10 bases agree with TRBD1. Trimming took 7 bases from V and 4 from J; bases not matched to a gene: 5. The CDR3 runs to 14 residues. CDR1 and CDR2 (germline): MNHEY, SVGAGI. CDR3: CASMRDRGSDTQYF. In DNA form, the CDR3 reads TGTGCCAGCATGCGGGACAGGGGCTCAGATACGCAGTATTTT.

This clone was found once. The chain recombines TRBV4-3 with TRBJ1-5, with 7 bases that match TRBD1. V shed 0 bases and J 1 base; nucleotides not matched to a gene: 3. The CDR3 totals 16 residues. CDR1 is LGHNA and CDR2 is YSLEER in the germline V gene. The CDR3 region has the DNA TGCGCCAGCAGCCAAGACCGGACAGGCAGCAATCAGCCCCAGCATTTT. Amino acids: CASSQDRTGSNQPQHF.

This sequence joins TRBV18 and TRBJ1-4; 9 positions match TRBD1. The CDR3 consists of 15 residues. Germline V lookup: CDR1 KGHSH, CDR2 LQKENI. The J segment lost 7 bases and the V segment lost 5 bases, leaving 8 bases of the junction unmatched. CDR3 DNA sequence: TGTGCCAGCTCAACAGATAACAGGGGGCGTGAAAAACTGTTTTTT. Translating gives CASSTDNRGREKLFF.

The V call is TRBV29-1, the J call TRBJ2-5; 7 bases are a match to TRBD2. The CDR3 is made up of 15 amino acids. The J segment lost 2 bases and the V segment lost 1 base, leaving 7 bases of the junction unmatched. CDR1 and CDR2 from the germline V gene are SQVTM and ANQGSEA. The CDR3, as DNA: TGCAGCGTTGAAGGGGGCGGCGGGGGACAAGAGACCCAGTACTTC. Translation: CSVEGGGGGQETQYF. The full variable domain, completed using reference TRBV29-1 and TRBJ2-5, is SAVISQKPSRDICQRGTSLTIQCQVDSQVTMMFWYRQQPGQSLTLIATANQGSEATYESGFVIDKFPISRPNLTFSTLTVSNMSPEDSSIYLCSVEGGGGGQETQYFGPGTRLLVL.

The chain uses TRBV11-1 and TRBJ2-5; D gene ambiguous. The CDR3 is made up of 11 amino acids. Germline-derived CDR1 and CDR2 are SGHAT and FQDESV (reference sequence). V was cut by 4 bases and J by 5 bases, with 5 bases left in between. The CDR3 DNA is TGTGCCAGCAGCTGGGCGGAGACCCAGTACTTC. Protein: CASSWAETQYF.

This clone has just a few counts. The rearrangement links TRBV5-6 to TRBJ1-6, with 11 bases aligning to TRBD1. In germline, CDR1 is SGHDT, CDR2 YYEEEE. The CDR3 spans 16 residues. The ends lost 2 bases at V and 9 bases at J; junction bases unmatched: 7. CDR3 bases: TGTGCCAGCAGCTTCACTAGGACAGGGGGCTTTTCACCCCTCCACTTT. Translating gives CASSFTRTGGFSPLHF.

This chain connects TRBV24-1 to TRBJ2-3; 7 positions match TRBD1. CDR1 and CDR2 from the germline V gene are KGHDR and SFDVKD. The CDR3 runs to 14 residues. The J segment lost 8 bases and the V segment lost 3 bases, leaving 7 bases of the junction unmatched. The CDR3 sequence is CATSDVTGASTQYF. CDR3 in DNA: TGTGCCACCAGTGATGTTACAGGGGCGAGTACGCAGTATTTT.

V and J are TRBV5-1 and TRBJ1-3, with TRBD1 matching over 8 bases. V lost 3 bases and J lost 3; bases outside the gene matches: 2. From germline, CDR1 is SGHRS and CDR2 YFSETQ. This CDR3 region has 14 residues. This chain's CDR3 is CASSSRGRGNTIYF. DNA of the CDR3: TGCGCCAGCAGCTCCAGGGGGCGTGGAAACACCATATATTTT.

This chain joins TRBV7-2 and TRBJ1-3, with 8 bases lining up with TRBD1. From germline, CDR1 is SGHTA and CDR2 FQGNSA. V lost 5 bases and J lost 7; bases outside the gene matches: 10. The CDR3 extends over 15 amino acids. This CDR3 is CASSLAGGVVNTIYF. The CDR3 DNA reads TGTGCCAGCAGCCTCGCAGGGGGCGTAGTCAACACCATATATTTT.

DNA of the CDR3: TGTGCCAGCAGTTCTCAGGGGGGTCTGAACACTGAAGCTTTCTTT. It yields the protein CASSSQGGLNTEAFF. This rearrangement joins TRBV28 to TRBJ1-1; TRBD1 aligns across 7 bases. V trimming: 4 bases; J trimming: 0 bases; junction bases outside the gene matches: 5. CDR1 and CDR2 from the germline V gene are MDHEN and SYDVKM. The CDR3 spans 15 residues. Drawing the rest from reference TRBV28 and TRBJ1-1, the complete variable domain is DVKVTQSSRYLVKRTGEKVFLECVQDMDHENMFWYRQDPGLGLRLIYFSYDVKMKEKGDIPEGYSVSREKKERFSLILESASTNQTSMYLCASSSQGGLNTEAFFGQGTRLTVV.

The chain has TRBV28 and TRBJ2-7, with 8 positions matching TRBD1. This CDR3 has 16 residues. Germline trimming cut 8 bases from V and 1 base from J; bases unmatched to any gene: 13. Germline assignment: CDR1 MDHEN and CDR2 SYDVKM. The chain's CDR3 is CASHRLRDRRSYEQYF. CDR3 nucleotide sequence: TGTGCCAGCCATCGCCTCCGGGACAGGAGGTCCTACGAGCAGTACTTC.

CDR3 region: CASSLQGAVGLDNEQFF. The CDR3 DNA reads as TGTGCCAGCAGTTTACAAGGGGCCGTGGGACTTGACAATGAGCAGTTCTTC. This rearrangement joins TRBV7-3 to TRBJ2-1; weak D call: TRBD2 (6 bases). Per the germline V gene, CDR1 is SGHTA and CDR2 is FQGTGA. V was pared by 6 bases and J by 5 bases, with 23 bases between. The CDR3 consists of 17 residues.

The V gene is TRBV6-9, the J gene TRBJ1-2; 9 bases are a match to TRBD1. The CDR3 is 15 amino acids. The J segment lost 1 base and the V segment lost 4 bases, leaving 4 bases of the junction unmatched. Germline V gene lookup returns CDR1 MNHGY and CDR2 SVAAGI. DNA for the CDR3: TGTGCCAGCAGTTTCCGACAGGGGGATAACTATGGCTACACCTTC. Its translation: CASSFRQGDNYGYTF.

The rearrangement links TRBV6-1 to TRBJ1-5; 8 positions match TRBD1. In germline, CDR1 is MNHNS, CDR2 SASEGT. The CDR3 runs 14 residues. Trimming cost V 6 bases and J 5 bases; bases outside gene matches: 6. This chain's CDR3 is CASRLQGGDQPQHF. CDR3 in DNA: TGTGCCAGCAGATTACAGGGGGGCGATCAGCCCCAGCATTTT.

This clone was observed a handful of times. The chain recombines TRBV2 with TRBJ1-1; TRBD1 is a possible D gene (5 bases). CDR1 SNHLY and CDR2 FYNNEI come from the germline V gene. This CDR3 region has 13 residues. V dropped 6 bases and J dropped 3 bases, with 11 bases sitting between them. The CDR3 spells CASRSGEHTEAFF. DNA of the CDR3: TGTGCCAGCAGGTCGGGGGAGCACACTGAAGCTTTCTTT.

The gene calls are TRBV18 and TRBJ2-7; TRBD1 aligns across 9 bases. The CDR3 covers 15 residues. Germline V gene lookup returns CDR1 KGHSH and CDR2 LQKENI. J was trimmed by 3 bases and V by 0 bases; bases with no gene match: 3. CDR3 bases: TGTGCCAGCTCACCACCCGGGACAGGGATCTACGAGCAGTACTTC. Protein product: CASSPPGTGIYEQYF.